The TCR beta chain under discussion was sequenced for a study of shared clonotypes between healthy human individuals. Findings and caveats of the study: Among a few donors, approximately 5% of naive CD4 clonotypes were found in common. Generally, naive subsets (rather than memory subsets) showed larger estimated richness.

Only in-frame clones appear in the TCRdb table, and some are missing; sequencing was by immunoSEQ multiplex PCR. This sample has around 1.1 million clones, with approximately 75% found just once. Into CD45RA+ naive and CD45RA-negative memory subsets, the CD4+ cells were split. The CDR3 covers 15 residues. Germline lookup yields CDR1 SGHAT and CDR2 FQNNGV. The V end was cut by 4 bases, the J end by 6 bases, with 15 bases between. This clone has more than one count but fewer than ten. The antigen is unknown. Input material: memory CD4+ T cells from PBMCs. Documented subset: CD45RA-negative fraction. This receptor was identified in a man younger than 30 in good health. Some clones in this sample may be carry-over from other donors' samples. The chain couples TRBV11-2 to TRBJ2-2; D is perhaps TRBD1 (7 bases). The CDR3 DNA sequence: TGTGCCAGCAGCTCGGTGGGCAGGGGGGCCGGGGAGCTGTTTTTT. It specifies CASSSVGRGAGELFF.